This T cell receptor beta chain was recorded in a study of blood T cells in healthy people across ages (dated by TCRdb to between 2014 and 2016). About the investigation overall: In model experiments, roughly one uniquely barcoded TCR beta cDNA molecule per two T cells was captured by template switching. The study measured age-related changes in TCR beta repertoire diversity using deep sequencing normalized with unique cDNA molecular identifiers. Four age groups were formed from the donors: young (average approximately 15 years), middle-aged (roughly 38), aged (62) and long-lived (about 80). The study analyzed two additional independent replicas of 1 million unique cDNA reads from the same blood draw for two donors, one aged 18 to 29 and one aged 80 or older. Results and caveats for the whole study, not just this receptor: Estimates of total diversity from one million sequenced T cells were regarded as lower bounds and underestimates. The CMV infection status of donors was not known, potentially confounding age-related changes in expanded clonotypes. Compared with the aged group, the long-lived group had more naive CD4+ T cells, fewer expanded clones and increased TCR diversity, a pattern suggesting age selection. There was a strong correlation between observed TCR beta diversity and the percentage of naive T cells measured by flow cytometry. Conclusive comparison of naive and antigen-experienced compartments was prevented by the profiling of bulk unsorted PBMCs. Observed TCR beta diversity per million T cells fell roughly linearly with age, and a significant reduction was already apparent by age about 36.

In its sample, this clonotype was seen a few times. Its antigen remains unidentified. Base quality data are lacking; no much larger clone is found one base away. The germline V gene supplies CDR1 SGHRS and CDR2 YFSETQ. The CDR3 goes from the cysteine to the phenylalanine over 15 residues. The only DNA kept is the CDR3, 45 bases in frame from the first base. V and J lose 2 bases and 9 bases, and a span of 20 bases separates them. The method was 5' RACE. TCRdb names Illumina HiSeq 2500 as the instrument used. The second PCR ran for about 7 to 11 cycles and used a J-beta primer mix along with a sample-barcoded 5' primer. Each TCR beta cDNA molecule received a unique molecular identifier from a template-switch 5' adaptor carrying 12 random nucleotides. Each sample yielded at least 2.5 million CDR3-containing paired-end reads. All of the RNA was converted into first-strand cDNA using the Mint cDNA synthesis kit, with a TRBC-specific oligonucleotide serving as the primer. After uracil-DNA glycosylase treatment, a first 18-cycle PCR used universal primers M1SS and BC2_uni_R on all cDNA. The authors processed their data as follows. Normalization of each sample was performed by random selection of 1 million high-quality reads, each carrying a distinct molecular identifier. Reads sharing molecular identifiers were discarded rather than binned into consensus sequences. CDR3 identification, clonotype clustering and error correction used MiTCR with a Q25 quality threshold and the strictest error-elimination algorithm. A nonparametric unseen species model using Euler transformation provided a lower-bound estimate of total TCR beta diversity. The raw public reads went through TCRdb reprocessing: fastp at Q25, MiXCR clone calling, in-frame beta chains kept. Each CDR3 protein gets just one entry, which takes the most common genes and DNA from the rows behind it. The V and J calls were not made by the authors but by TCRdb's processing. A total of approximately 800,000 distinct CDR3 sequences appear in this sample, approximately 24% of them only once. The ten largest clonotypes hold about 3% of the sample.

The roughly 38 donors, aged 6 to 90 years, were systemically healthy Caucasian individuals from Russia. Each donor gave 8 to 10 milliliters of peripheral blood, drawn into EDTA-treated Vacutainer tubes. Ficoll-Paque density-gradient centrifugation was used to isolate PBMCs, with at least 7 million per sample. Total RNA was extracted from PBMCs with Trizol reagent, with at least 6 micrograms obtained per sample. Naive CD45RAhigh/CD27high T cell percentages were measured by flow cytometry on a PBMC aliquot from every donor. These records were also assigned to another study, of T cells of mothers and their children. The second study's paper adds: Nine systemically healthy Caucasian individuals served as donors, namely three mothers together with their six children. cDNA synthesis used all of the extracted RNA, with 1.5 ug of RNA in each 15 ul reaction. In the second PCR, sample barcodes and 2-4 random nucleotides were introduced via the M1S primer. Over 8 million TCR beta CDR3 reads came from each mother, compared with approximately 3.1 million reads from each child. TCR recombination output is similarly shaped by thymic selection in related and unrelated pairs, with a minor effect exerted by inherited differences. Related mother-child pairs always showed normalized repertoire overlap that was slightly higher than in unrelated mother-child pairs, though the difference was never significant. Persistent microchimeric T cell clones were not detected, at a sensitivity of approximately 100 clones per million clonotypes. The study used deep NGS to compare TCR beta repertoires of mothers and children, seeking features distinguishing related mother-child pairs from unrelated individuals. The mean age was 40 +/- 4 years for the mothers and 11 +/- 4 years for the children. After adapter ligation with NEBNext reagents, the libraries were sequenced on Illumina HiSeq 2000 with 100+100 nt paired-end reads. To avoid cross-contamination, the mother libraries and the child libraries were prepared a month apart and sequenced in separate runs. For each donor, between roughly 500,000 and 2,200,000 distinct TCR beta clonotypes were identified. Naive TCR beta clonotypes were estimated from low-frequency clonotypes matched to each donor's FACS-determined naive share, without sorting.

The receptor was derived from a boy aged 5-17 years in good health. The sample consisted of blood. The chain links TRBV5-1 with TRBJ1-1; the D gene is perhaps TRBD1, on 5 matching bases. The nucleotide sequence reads TGCGCCAGCAGCTTAGCAGGGATGGGTAGCAGCAAAGCTTTCTTT. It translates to CASSLAGMGSSKAFF.